This note documents a single T cell receptor beta chain sequence. From germline, CDR1 is SGHNT and CDR2 YYREEE (reference sequence). After removal of 6 bases from V and 8 bases from J, the junction contained 18 bases not matched to a gene. There are 16 residues in the CDR3. Here immunoSEQ multiplex PCR was the method, and the copy in TCRdb shows in-frame clones only, minus some. The table records around 97,000 clones, just under 85% of them present only once. This specimen comes from a study of blood T cell repertoires in COVID-19. The material sequenced was peripheral blood. This receptor was identified in a man in his 70s with acute or convalescent COVID-19. This sequence joins TRBV5-4 and TRBJ1-2, with 8 bases lining up with TRBD1. For the CDR3, the DNA is TGTGCCAGCATGCTCGGGACAGGAGGTGCTATTGACGGCTACACCTTC. Amino acids: CASMLGTGGAIDGYTF. Complete variable domain (other parts from reference TRBV5-4 and TRBJ1-2): ETGVTQSPTHLIKTRGQQVTLRCSSQSGHNTVSWYQQALGQGPQFIFQYYREEENGRGNFPPRFSGLQFPNYSSELNVNALELDDSALYLCASMLGTGGAIDGYTFGSGTRLTVV.